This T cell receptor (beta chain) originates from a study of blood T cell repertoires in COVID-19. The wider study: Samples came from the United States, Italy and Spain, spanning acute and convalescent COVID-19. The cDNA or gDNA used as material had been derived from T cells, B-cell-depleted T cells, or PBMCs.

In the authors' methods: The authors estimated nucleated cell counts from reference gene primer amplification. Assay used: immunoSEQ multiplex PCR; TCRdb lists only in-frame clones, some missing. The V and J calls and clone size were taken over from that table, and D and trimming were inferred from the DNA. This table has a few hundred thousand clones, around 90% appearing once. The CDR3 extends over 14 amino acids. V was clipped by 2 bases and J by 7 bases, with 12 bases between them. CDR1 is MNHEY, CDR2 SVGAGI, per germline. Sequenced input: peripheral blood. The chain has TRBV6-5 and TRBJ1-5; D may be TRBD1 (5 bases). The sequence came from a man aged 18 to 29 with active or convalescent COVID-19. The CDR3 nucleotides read TGTGCCAGCAGTTACGGGGCAGGGCAGCAGCCCCAGCATTTT. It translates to CASSYGAGQQPQHF.